These 20 T cell receptor beta chains were all obtained from the same sample, sequenced in a study of chronic HIV infection and antiretroviral therapy. TCRdb processed the 5' RACE reads anew with MiXCR; each CDR3 protein has one entry. The sample contains more than 25,000 distinct CDR3 sequences, more than 7.5% of which appear only once. Specimen: peripheral blood. These receptors all come from an adult who had HIV and had not received antiretroviral therapy, or was an uninfected healthy control (not recorded which).

The rearrangement uses TRBV10-3 and TRBJ2-3; maybe TRBD2 (6 bases). Trimming shortened V by 2 bases and J by 2 bases, and 11 bases separated the two germline ends. Germline CDR1 ENHRY, CDR2 SYGVKD. This CDR3 comprises 15 residues. CDR3 in amino acids: CAISEGGGVTDTQYF. DNA of the CDR3: TGTGCCATCAGTGAGGGAGGAGGGGTCACAGATACGCAGTATTTT.

This clonotype was seen more than once but under ten times. The chain couples TRBV6-5 to TRBJ2-7, with D maybe TRBD2 (6 bases). V was cut by 5 bases and J by 4 bases, with 15 bases left in between. The CDR3 runs to 14 residues. Germline CDR1 is MNHEY and CDR2 is SVGAGI. In DNA form, the CDR3 reads TGTGCCAGCAGTCCTCGGGGGATCCTATACGAGCAGTACTTC. Amino acid sequence: CASSPRGILYEQYF.

This clonotype has only one observation. One end of the junction varies from germline; a read error may be responsible. The chain joins TRBV15 to TRBJ1-1; D might be TRBD1 (5 bases). CDR3 length: 12 residues. Germline V gene lookup returns CDR1 LNHNV and CDR2 YYDKDF (reference sequence). The CDR3 DNA sequence: TGTGCCACCAGCAGACCGTTACAGGAGGTTCTCTTT. Its translation: CATSRPLQEVLF.

This clonotype was recorded many times. The chain has TRBV29-1 and TRBJ1-1; unclear D gene. The length of the CDR3 is 11 residues. The V gene's germline CDR1 is SQVTM and CDR2 ANQGSEA. Trimming took 0 bases from V and 1 from J, leaving 0 bases between them. The DNA for the CDR3 is TGCAGCGTTGAAGAGAACACTGAAGCTTTCTTT. Translated: CSVEENTEAFF. Full variable domain (rest looked up from reference TRBV29-1 and TRBJ1-1): SAVISQKPSRDICQRGTSLTIQCQVDSQVTMMFWYRQQPGQSLTLIATANQGSEATYESGFVIDKFPISRPNLTFSTLTVSNMSPEDSSIYLCSVEENTEAFFGQGTRLTVV.

Ten or more counts support this clonotype. The chain couples TRBV20-1 to TRBJ2-5; TRBD2 matches at 8 bases. V lost 4 bases to trimming and J lost 5 bases; unmatched junction nucleotides: 9. This CDR3 has 14 residues. The germline V gene has CDR1 DFQATT and CDR2 SNEGSKA (reference sequence). DNA for the CDR3: TGCAGTGCTAAGGGGACTAGTAGTATGGAGACCCAGTACTTC. Protein sequence: CSAKGTSSMETQYF.

There are a few counts of this clonotype. The J gene is TRBJ2-2, the V gene TRBV12-3 or TRBV12-4; the match to TRBD1 covers 7 bases. This CDR3 comprises 14 residues. V dropped 6 bases and J dropped 3; count of bases not matched to a gene: 4. As DNA, the CDR3 is TGTGCCAGCAGCCCGGGACAGCACACCGGGGAGCTGTTTTTT. The encoded protein is CASSPGQHTGELFF.

V usage is TRBV7-9 and J usage is TRBJ2-3; a weak D match, TRBD1 (5 bases). This CDR3 comprises 14 residues. The ends were cut back, 1 base at V and 4 bases at J, with 9 bases in the middle. CDR1 SEHNR and CDR2 FQNEAQ come from the germline V gene (reference sequence). The CDR3 spells CASSLDLGPDTQYF. The CDR3 bases are TGTGCCAGCAGCTTAGATCTGGGGCCAGATACGCAGTATTTT. The full variable domain, completed using reference TRBV7-9 and TRBJ2-3, is DTGVSQNPRHKITKRGQNVTFRCDPISEHNRLYWYRQTLGQGPEFLTYFQNEAQLEKSRLLSDRFSAERPKGSFSTLEIQRTEQGDSAMYLCASSLDLGPDTQYFGPGTRLTVL.

This clonotype was picked up a small number of times. The chain combines TRBV20-1 with TRBJ2-4, with a tentative D call TRBD1 (5 bases). V was trimmed by 6 bases and J by 7 bases, leaving 16 bases between them. CDR3 length equals 13 residues. Germline loops: CDR1 DFQATT, CDR2 SNEGSKA (reference sequence). The CDR3 spells CSARQFSKNIQYF. CDR3 nucleotides: TGCAGTGCAAGACAGTTCTCTAAGAACATTCAGTACTTC.

There are a few counts of this clonotype. The CDR3 DNA follows: TGTGCCAGCAGCCACGGACCAAGCGACGAGCAGTACTTC. This gives the protein CASSHGPSDEQYF. The chain combines TRBV7-7 with TRBJ2-7; D is unclear. V lost 5 bases to trimming and J lost 5 bases, with 13 bases between them. Germline V gene data show CDR1 as SSHAT and CDR2 as FNYEAQ (reference sequence). The CDR3 sequence is 13 residues long.

This clonotype has a count of ten or more. The chain recombines TRBV27 with TRBJ2-3; no clear D. Germline lookup yields CDR1 MNHEY and CDR2 SMNVEV (reference sequence). V lost 5 bases, J lost 6 bases, and 12 bases lay in between. There are 13 residues in the CDR3. In DNA form, the CDR3 reads TGTGCCAGCAGTCCGGGCCGCTGGGATACGCAGTATTTT. This translates into CASSPGRWDTQYF.

V usage is TRBV5-1 and J usage is TRBJ1-5; tentatively, D is TRBD1 (5 bases). The CDR3 contains 15 residues. The V gene lost 2 bases and the J gene lost 7 bases, with 16 bases spanning the gap. From germline, CDR1 is SGHRS and CDR2 YFSETQ. CDR3 region: CASSFGGLQEQPQHF. CDR3 DNA sequence: TGCGCCAGCAGCTTTGGGGGGTTACAGGAGCAGCCCCAGCATTTT.

This chain uses TRBV27 with TRBJ1-2; TRBD1 aligns across 9 bases. The V gene's germline CDR1 is MNHEY and CDR2 SMNVEV (reference sequence). V was clipped by 6 bases and J by 4 bases; unmatched bases: 6. The CDR3 has 14 amino acids. CDR3 in DNA: TGTGCCAGCAGGGGATGGACAGGGGCCTATGGCTACACCTTC. The encoded protein is CASRGWTGAYGYTF.

This clonotype showed up many times. The chain is built from TRBV6-2 or TRBV6-3 and TRBJ2-7; D is unclear. The CDR3 is 13 residues long. The V gene's germline CDR1 is MNHEY and CDR2 SVGEGT. V lost 5 bases and J 2 bases, leaving 10 bases between the germline ends. DNA of the CDR3: TGTGCCAGCAGTCGAGACGGCCCCTACGAGCAGTACTTC. Encoded protein: CASSRDGPYEQYF.

This clonotype was recorded at least ten times. The V and J genes are TRBV18 and TRBJ1-1; 8 nucleotides agree with TRBD1. This CDR3 contains 18 residues. Trimming at V came to 1 base and at J to 0 bases, leaving 10 bases not matched to a gene. Germline V gives CDR1 KGHSH, CDR2 LQKENI. This chain's CDR3 is CASSPRAGGEGMNTEAFF. CDR3 bases: TGTGCCAGCTCACCACGGGCAGGGGGCGAAGGGATGAACACTGAAGCTTTCTTT.

The chain links TRBV7-9 to TRBJ1-1, with 7 bases fitting TRBD1. Trimming cost V 1 base and J 4 bases; bases outside gene matches: 6. The V gene's germline CDR1 is SEHNR and CDR2 FQNEAQ (reference sequence). The CDR3 length is 15 residues. The CDR3 sequence is CASSLDRDRGTEAFF. The CDR3 nucleotides read TGTGCCAGCAGCTTAGATCGGGACAGAGGCACTGAAGCTTTCTTT.

This clonotype was seen ten or more times. This sequence joins TRBV20-1 and TRBJ2-7, with D possibly matching TRBD2 (6 bases). Germline CDR1 DFQATT, CDR2 SNEGSKA (reference sequence). The CDR3 totals 13 residues. Trimming pared 2 bases from V and 3 bases from J, leaving 11 bases between. The CDR3, as DNA: TGCAGTGCTAGATTACTAGCAGACTACGAGCAGTACTTC. Translation gives CSARLLADYEQYF.

This chain connects TRBV11-2 to TRBJ2-3; 8 bases line up with TRBD2. V shed 1 base and J 0 bases; nucleotides not matched to a gene: 3. Looked up from germline, CDR1 is SGHAT and CDR2 is FQNNGV. The CDR3 has 16 residues. The CDR3 DNA reads TGTGCCAGCAGCTTAGTTCCTAGCGGGAGCACAGATACGCAGTATTTT. Translated, it gives CASSLVPSGSTDTQYF.

This clonotype was counted between two and nine times. The chain combines TRBV2 with TRBJ1-1; D not certain. V lost 8 bases and J lost 6, with 13 bases in between. Looked up from germline, CDR1 is SNHLY and CDR2 is FYNNEI. CDR3 length: 12 residues. This CDR3 is CASGGLAPEAFF. The DNA of the CDR3 is TGTGCCAGCGGAGGACTCGCGCCTGAAGCTTTCTTT.

This clonotype was seen repeatedly, ten times or more. This chain links TRBV11-2 with TRBJ1-6; D gene ambiguous. Germline V gene lookup returns CDR1 SGHAT and CDR2 FQNNGV. The CDR3 runs to 13 residues. V was pared by 5 bases and J by 11 bases, with 13 bases between. The CDR3 region has the DNA TGTGCCAGCAGCCCGCAAAGGCAGACACCCCTCCACTTT. Translation: CASSPQRQTPLHF.

This clonotype has a count of ten or more. The chain recombines TRBV5-1 with TRBJ2-7; D possibly uses TRBD1 or TRBD2 (5 bases each). Trimming shortened V by 3 bases and J by 3 bases, and 16 bases separated the two germline ends. In germline, CDR1 is SGHRS, CDR2 YFSETQ. This CDR3 region has 15 residues. The CDR3 protein is CASSSRDPFFYEQYF. The CDR3 DNA is TGCGCCAGCAGCTCCCGGGACCCCTTTTTCTACGAGCAGTACTTC.